The rows below give T cell receptor beta chains drawn from one sample of a study of T cell responses to AZD1222 COVID-19 vaccine. Clones were sequenced by immunoSEQ multiplex PCR, and TCRdb holds only the in-frame ones, with some missing. The sample records some 120,000 clones, about nine tenths being singletons. The sample was peripheral blood, taken on day 0 of AZD1222 vaccination. These TCRs come from an adult in good health. Both conserved end residues are part of each CDR3. The D gene is left open where the match is weak. A clone size is listed for some rows: how often the clone was seen (once, few, many), or a class if it is expanded.

-,-,TRBV5-1,TRBJ1-6,CASSLDGTYNSPLHF,TGCGCCAGCAGCTTGGACGGAACCTATAATTCACCCCTCCACTTT
-,-,TRBV5-3,TRBJ2-3,CARSLSGAGTDTQYF,TGTGCCAGAAGCTTGTCGGGGGCGGGGACAGATACGCAGTATTTT
-,-,TRBV10-3,TRBJ2-7,CAIWEGANSYEQYF,TGTGCCATCTGGGAGGGGGCGAACTCCTACGAGCAGTACTTC
-,-,TRBV6-5,TRBJ2-5,CASSYTGGVSETQYF,TGTGCCAGCAGTTACACAGGGGGGGTGTCGGAGACCCAGTACTTC
-,-,TRBV15,TRBJ1-2,CATSREITGGNYGYTF,TGTGCCACCAGCAGAGAGATCACAGGAGGGAACTATGGCTACACCTTC
-,TRBD1,TRBV14,TRBJ2-1,CASSHSIPGTGIYNEQFF,TGTGCCAGCAGCCATTCGATCCCCGGGACAGGAATTTACAATGAGCAGTTCTTC
-,TRBD1,TRBV5-6,TRBJ1-2,CASSLGQGAGGYTF,TGTGCCAGCAGCTTGGGACAGGGGGCAGGTGGCTACACCTTC
-,-,TRBV28,TRBJ1-4,CASRVRDEKLFF,TGTGCCAGCAGGGTTAGGGATGAAAAACTGTTTTTT
-,TRBD1,TRBV9,TRBJ1-2,CASSVNIQGAKGDYGYTF,TGTGCCAGCAGCGTAAATATCCAGGGGGCGAAAGGGGACTATGGCTACACCTTC
-,-,TRBV7-9,TRBJ2-7,CASTPQGLSEQYF,TGTGCCAGCACCCCCCAGGGCCTGAGCGAGCAGTACTTC
-,TRBD1,TRBV19,TRBJ1-1,CASTPRTGNTEAFF,TGTGCCAGTACCCCGAGGACAGGGAACACTGAAGCTTTCTTT
-,TRBD1,TRBV2,TRBJ1-5,CASGRQGGGQPQHF,TGTGCCAGCGGTCGACAGGGAGGAGGGCAGCCCCAGCATTTT
-,-,TRBV4-2,TRBJ1-3,CASSQETRTTARFF,TGTGCCAGCAGCCAAGAAACCCGGACAACGGCTAGGTTTTTT
-,-,TRBV27,TRBJ1-3,CASSESSGNTIYF,TGTGCCAGCAGTGAGAGCTCTGGAAACACCATATATTTT
-,-,TRBV9,TRBJ2-2,CASSPGPTGELFF,TGTGCCAGCAGCCCGGGCCCAACCGGGGAGCTGTTTTTT
-,TRBD1,TRBV5-4,TRBJ2-1,CASSLTGTGGDEQFF,TGTGCCAGCAGCTTGACCGGGACAGGGGGTGATGAGCAGTTCTTC
-,-,TRBV6-6,TRBJ1-2,CASSYYLGGGRDGITF,TGTGCCAGCAGTTACTACCTCGGTGGGGGACGAGATGGAATTACCTTC
-,-,TRBV18,TRBJ2-1,CASSQVGPRRASEQFF,TGTGCCAGCTCGCAAGTGGGTCCTAGGAGGGCCAGCGAGCAGTTCTTC
-,-,TRBV6-5,TRBJ2-3,CASRALVADTQYF,TGTGCCAGCAGAGCCCTAGTAGCAGATACGCAGTATTTT
once,-,TRBV24-1,TRBJ2-5,CATSDPGRDGDQYF,TGTGCCACCAGTGATCCGGGCCGGGACGGGGACCAGTACTTC
-,-,TRBV4-3,TRBJ1-4,CASRVRGRSNEKLFF,TGCGCCAGCAGGGTCAGGGGTCGGTCTAATGAAAAACTGTTTTTT
-,-,TRBV12-3/TRBV12-4,TRBJ1-5,CASSFNDNQPQHF,TGTGCCAGCAGTTTTAATGACAATCAGCCCCAGCATTTT
-,-,TRBV28,TRBJ2-1,CASRDEGGSYNEQFF,TGTGCCAGCAGGGACGAAGGGGGCTCCTACAATGAGCAGTTCTTC
-,TRBD1,TRBV19,TRBJ1-1,CASSPGQLNTEALF,TGTGCCAGTAGCCCGGGACAGCTTAACACTGAAGCTCTCTTT
-,-,TRBV11-2,TRBJ2-3,CASSLVAVTDTQYF,TGTGCCAGCAGCTTAGTAGCAGTCACAGATACGCAGTATTTT
-,TRBD2,TRBV12-5,TRBJ2-1,CASGLRLAGAYNEQFF,TGTGCTAGTGGTTTGAGACTAGCGGGGGCCTACAATGAGCAGTTCTTC
-,-,TRBV7-8,TRBJ2-7,CASSLRWSQQYF,TGTGCCAGCAGCTTAAGATGGAGCCAGCAGTACTTC
-,-,TRBV5-1,TRBJ2-1,CASGKDSSSYNEQFF,TGCGCCAGCGGAAAGGATTCAAGCTCCTACAATGAGCAGTTCTTC
-,-,TRBV7-9,TRBJ1-5,CASSLGGGAQHF,TGTGCCAGCAGCTTAGGAGGGGGGGCCCAGCATTTT